This T cell receptor (beta chain) emerged from a study of T cells in Graves' hyperthyroidism and ophthalmopathy. Study details: The blood sample was taken at first diagnosis, before treatment began.

From RNA transcripts, TCR beta CDR3 regions were amplified. The HTBI primer set was used in a first-round RT-PCR of the TCR CDR3. TCRdb re-derived calls from the multiplex PCR reads in MiXCR, one entry per CDR3 protein. Of some 620,000 distinct CDR3 sequences listed, around 16% are singletons. The CDR3 loop spans 15 amino acids. The J segment lost 8 bases and the V segment lost 6 bases, leaving 14 bases of the junction unmatched. CDR1 is MNHEY, CDR2 SMNVEV, per germline (reference sequence). This clonotype was detected a few times. The antigen is unknown. Points from the study as a whole: Most clonotypes expanded in the thyroid (above 0.001) were also present in blood.

Graves' hyperthyroidism showing no ophthalmopathy progression within 18 months was considered stable. Newly diagnosed hyperthyroidism patients aged 18 to 65 years had disease lasting under 2 months. The J gene is TRBJ1-2, the V gene TRBV27; TRBD1 matches at 8 bases. The sample taken for sequencing was blood. The sequence was obtained from a woman under 40 with Graves' hyperthyroidism. CDR3 sequence (DNA): TGTGCCAGCAGCTTAGCAGGGGGCTGGGAACGGGGCTACACCTTC. It translates to CASSLAGGWERGYTF.